These T cell receptor beta chains were read from a single sample in a study of blood T cell repertoires in COVID-19. Assay used: immunoSEQ multiplex PCR; TCRdb lists only in-frame clones, some missing. The sample consists of about 58,000 clones, about 80% of them appearing once. Sequencing was performed on peripheral blood. The receptors here all came from a middle-aged man with COVID-19, enrolled during active disease. Each CDR3 is given with its conserved first and last residue. The order of the fields is clone size, D gene, V gene, J gene, CDR3 protein, CDR3 DNA. D genes are given only for firm matches. Size is stated for part of the rows, as once, few or many counts, or as a class when the clone is expanded.

>few|.|TRBV18|TRBJ2-3
CASSPRDTLTDTQYF
TGTGCCAGCTCACCCCGGGACACCCTCACAGATACGCAGTATTTT
>few|.|TRBV7-9|TRBJ1-2
CASSQAREGGYTF
TGTGCCAGCAGCCAGGCCAGGGAAGGTGGCTACACCTTC
>.|.|TRBV7-8|TRBJ2-7
CASSQDRIRNEQYF
TGTGCCAGCAGTCAAGACAGGATCCGCAACGAGCAGTACTTC
>.|TRBD2|TRBV6-5|TRBJ2-7
CASSYSSAGGPSEQYF
TGTGCCAGCAGTTACTCAAGCGCGGGAGGGCCTTCCGAGCAGTACTTC
>.|TRBD1|TRBV6-4|TRBJ2-1
CASSNRGNNEQFF
TGTGCCAGCAGTAACAGGGGGAACAATGAGCAGTTCTTC
>.|.|TRBV19|TRBJ1-5
CASSINRDRGYSNQPQHF
TGTGCCAGTAGTATAAACAGGGATAGAGGGTATAGCAATCAGCCCCAGCATTTT
>.|.|TRBV7-2|TRBJ2-7
CASSFGDSPWEQYF
TGTGCCAGCAGCTTCGGTGACAGTCCATGGGAGCAGTACTTC
>.|TRBD1|TRBV3-1/TRBV3-2|TRBJ1-5
CASSHLGQERHF
TGTGCCAGCAGCCATCTTGGACAGGAAAGGCATTTT
>.|.|TRBV28|TRBJ1-6
CASTRGWALHF
TGTGCCAGCACGCGGGGCTGGGCCCTCCACTTT
>.|.|TRBV28|TRBJ2-2
CASVVQVNTGELFF
TGTGCCAGCGTTGTACAGGTTAACACCGGGGAGCTGTTTTTT
>.|TRBD1|TRBV6-2/TRBV6-3|TRBJ2-7
CASSLIDRDYEQYF
TGTGCCAGCAGTTTAATTGACAGGGACTACGAGCAGTACTTC
>.|.|TRBV6-5|TRBJ1-1
CASWSILVNTEAFF
TGTGCCAGCTGGAGTATTTTAGTGAACACTGAAGCTTTCTTT
>.|TRBD1|TRBV7-3|TRBJ2-1
CASSPSTGDYNEQFF
TGTGCCAGCAGCCCTTCTACAGGGGACTACAATGAGCAGTTCTTC
>.|TRBD2|TRBV5-1|TRBJ2-2
CASRTGTSATGELFF
TGCGCCAGTCGGACCGGGACTAGCGCGACCGGGGAGCTGTTTTTT
>once|.|TRBV9|TRBJ2-1
CASSAGTSYNEQFF
TGTGCCAGCAGCGCCGGGACTTCCTACAATGAGCAGTTCTTC
>once|.|TRBV11-2|TRBJ1-2
CASSSARRAEGYTF
TGTGCCAGCAGCTCCGCTCGGAGGGCGGAAGGCTACACCTTC
>.|TRBD2|TRBV19|TRBJ2-7
CASSTNSGSFEEQYF
TGTGCCAGTAGTACTAATAGCGGGAGCTTTGAAGAGCAGTACTTC
>.|.|TRBV5-6|TRBJ1-1
CASSSRQEDIMNTEAFF
TGTGCCAGCAGCTCTAGACAGGAGGATATCATGAACACTGAAGCTTTCTTT
>.|.|TRBV7-6|TRBJ2-5
CASSLLGGGAQETQYF
TGTGCCAGCAGCTTATTGGGGGGTGGGGCCCAAGAGACCCAGTACTTC
>.|.|TRBV3-1/TRBV3-2|TRBJ1-1
CASSQWTGLPGEAEAFF
TGTGCCAGCAGCCAATGGACGGGACTCCCCGGGGAAGCTGAAGCTTTCTTT
>.|.|TRBV12-3/TRBV12-4|TRBJ2-7
CASRPTGKYEQYF
TGTGCCAGCAGACCAACAGGGAAATACGAGCAGTACTTC
>.|TRBD1|TRBV4-1|TRBJ1-2
CASTPGQSNYGYTF
TGCGCCAGCACCCCGGGACAGTCCAACTATGGCTACACCTTC
>.|.|TRBV18|TRBJ2-1
CASSPPASGPYNEQFF
TGTGCCAGCTCACCACCGGCCAGCGGCCCCTACAATGAGCAGTTCTTC
>.|.|TRBV19|TRBJ1-5
CASSTPRGNQPQHF
TGTGCCAGTAGTACCCCCCGCGGGAATCAGCCCCAGCATTTT
>.|TRBD1|TRBV6-6|TRBJ2-4
CASSYSRQGGDIQYF
TGTGCCAGCAGTTACTCGAGACAGGGGGGTGACATTCAGTACTTC
>.|TRBD1|TRBV28|TRBJ1-1
CASSFSLTNTGDTEAFF
TGTGCCAGCAGCTTTAGTTTGACAAATACAGGGGACACTGAAGCTTTCTTT
>.|.|TRBV3-1/TRBV3-2|TRBJ2-1
CASSPRQGRGSYNEQFF
TGTGCCAGCAGCCCCAGACAGGGGAGGGGCTCCTACAATGAGCAGTTCTTC
>.|.|TRBV18|TRBJ2-2
CASSTTRGGNSKTTGELFF
TGTGCCAGCTCGACTACGAGGGGCGGGAACTCTAAGACCACCGGGGAGCTGTTTTTT
>.|TRBD1|TRBV6-5|TRBJ1-2
CASSAGTGGGYTF
TGTGCCAGCAGCGCCGGGACAGGGGGGGGCTACACCTTC